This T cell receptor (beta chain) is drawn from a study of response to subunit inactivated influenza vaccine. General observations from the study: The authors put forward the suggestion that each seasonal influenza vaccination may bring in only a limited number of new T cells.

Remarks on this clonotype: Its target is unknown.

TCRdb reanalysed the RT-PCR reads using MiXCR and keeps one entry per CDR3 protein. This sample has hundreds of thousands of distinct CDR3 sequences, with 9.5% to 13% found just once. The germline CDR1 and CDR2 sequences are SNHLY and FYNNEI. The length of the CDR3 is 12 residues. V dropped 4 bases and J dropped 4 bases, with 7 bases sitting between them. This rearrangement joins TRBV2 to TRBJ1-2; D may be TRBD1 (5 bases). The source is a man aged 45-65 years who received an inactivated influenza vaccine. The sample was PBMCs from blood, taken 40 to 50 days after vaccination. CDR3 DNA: TGTGCCAGCAGTGCGGGGGTCTATGGCTACACCTTC. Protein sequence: CASSAGVYGYTF.